This TCR beta chain was sequenced for a study of cytomegalovirus exposure and HLA in healthy donors. Produced via immunoSEQ multiplex PCR; TCRdb's table is partial and in-frame only. The sample consists of about 180,000 clones, around nine tenths of them appearing once. Remarks on this clone: Its specificity is unknown.

The study, taken as a whole, reports: A few CMV-associated chains were confirmed in vitro to be specific for CMV antigens. The study flagged some 170 TCR beta chains as cytomegalovirus-associated. Rare TCR sequences dominated, though some public TCRs recurred in many donors.

The specimen was PBMCs. This sequence originates from a man between 18 and 29 years old in good health and CMV-seropositive.

The CDR3 region is CASSREGREAYNEQFF. The DNA for the CDR3 is TGTGCCAGCAGCCGGGAGGGCAGGGAGGCTTACAATGAGCAGTTCTTC. The chain has TRBV7-9 and TRBJ2-1; 8 nucleotides line up with TRBD2. With 5 bases clipped from V and 4 bases from J, the junction kept 10 bases outside the gene matches. CDR3 length equals 16 residues. Germline V CDR1 and CDR2: SEHNR, FQNEAQ (reference sequence).